A single sample gave rise to the 13 T cell receptor beta chains below, sequenced in a study of blood T cell repertoires in COVID-19. Method: immunoSEQ multiplex PCR; TCRdb's copy keeps in-frame clones and lacks some. Counted here are about 14,000 clones, more than 65% occurring once; the ten biggest clones make up approximately 30%. The sequenced sample was peripheral blood. The receptor source for this set is a human donor in a cohort sampled during active COVID-19.

The chain carries TRBV4-3 and TRBJ2-1; D is perhaps TRBD2 (6 bases). The germline gives CDR1 LGHNA, CDR2 YSLEER. This CDR3 spans 16 amino acids. V gave up 1 base and J gave up 7 bases, with 17 bases separating them. In nucleotides, the CDR3 is TGCGCCAGCAGCCAAGTATCAGCGGGCCAATGGAATGAGCAGTTCTTC. This codes for CASSQVSAGQWNEQFF.

The V gene is TRBV6-5, the J gene TRBJ1-5; TRBD1 matches 8 bases. CDR1 is MNHEY and CDR2 is SVGAGI in the germline V gene. J was trimmed by 2 bases and V by 5 bases; bases with no gene match: 2. CDR3 length equals 14 residues. This chain's CDR3 is CASSLTGGNQPQHF. The CDR3 DNA follows: TGTGCCAGCAGTCTGACAGGGGGCAATCAGCCCCAGCATTTT.

The chain links TRBV28 to TRBJ2-3, with 10 nucleotides matching TRBD1. Germline CDR1 is MDHEN and CDR2 is SYDVKM. Trimming removed 5 bases from V and 3 bases from J; junction bases left unmatched: 17. The CDR3 runs 19 residues. CDR3 region: CASSPYSRDRGRETDTQYF. The CDR3 nucleotides are TGTGCCAGCAGTCCTTATTCCCGGGACAGGGGCCGGGAGACAGATACGCAGTATTTT. Looking up the rest from reference TRBV28 and TRBJ2-3 gives the full variable domain: DVKVTQSSRYLVKRTGEKVFLECVQDMDHENMFWYRQDPGLGLRLIYFSYDVKMKEKGDIPEGYSVSREKKERFSLILESASTNQTSMYLCASSPYSRDRGRETDTQYFGPGTRLTVL.

The chain recombines TRBV30 with TRBJ2-5; possibly TRBD1 for D (6 bases). CDR1 is GTSNPN and CDR2 is SVGIG in the germline V gene (reference sequence). The CDR3 length is 16 residues. Trimming took off 0 bases at V and 1 base at J, with 15 bases between the two ends. The CDR3 sequence: CAWSVVTGTFQETQYF. CDR3 DNA sequence: TGTGCCTGGAGTGTTGTCACCGGGACATTCCAAGAGACCCAGTACTTC. Using reference TRBV30 and TRBJ2-5 for the parts outside the CDR3, the full variable domain is SQTIHQWPATLVQPVGSPLSLECTVEGTSNPNLYWYRQAAGRGLQLLFYSVGIGQISSEVPQNLSASRPQDRQFILSSKKLLLSDSGFYLCAWSVVTGTFQETQYFGPGTRLLVL.

V and J are TRBV5-6 and TRBJ2-1; TRBD2 aligns across 10 bases. The germline CDR1 and CDR2 sequences are SGHDT and YYEEEE. V lost 3 bases and J lost 9; bases outside the gene matches: 9. This CDR3 spans 15 amino acids. The CDR3 here is CASSSSGRAEGEQFF. As DNA, the CDR3 is TGTGCCAGCAGCTCCAGCGGGAGGGCCGAAGGTGAGCAGTTCTTC. Supplemented by reference TRBV5-6 and TRBJ2-1, the full variable domain reads DAGVTQSPTHLIKTRGQQVTLRCSPKSGHDTVSWYQQALGQGPQFIFQYYEEEERQRGNFPDRFSGHQFPNYSSELNVNALLLGDSALYLCASSSSGRAEGEQFFGPGTRLTVL.

This chain's CDR3 is CASSLDNGGRTEAFF. For the CDR3, the DNA is TGTGCCAGCAGCTTAGATAACGGGGGACGGACTGAAGCTTTCTTT. V usage is TRBV11-3 and J usage is TRBJ1-1; D is possibly TRBD1 (5 bases). This CDR3 is 15 amino acids long. Germline CDR1 SGHNT, CDR2 YENEEA. Trimming removed 0 bases from V and 5 bases from J, with 13 bases in between. Full variable domain (remainder filled in from reference TRBV11-3 and TRBJ1-1): EAGVVQSPRYKIIEKKQPVAFWCNPISGHNTLYWYLQNLGQGPELLIRYENEEAVDDSQLPKDRFSAERLKGVDSTLKIQPAELGDSAVYLCASSLDNGGRTEAFFGQGTRLTVV.

A few counts support this clone. The chain links TRBV19 to TRBJ1-5, with TRBD1 identical over 8 bases. V was pared by 8 bases and J by 6 bases, with 9 bases of the junction left unmatched. The CDR3 contains 14 residues. Germline CDR1 LNHDA, CDR2 SQIVND (reference sequence). CDR3 sequence reads: CASDDRGVSQPQHF. Here the CDR3 DNA reads TGTGCCAGTGACGACAGGGGCGTCAGTCAGCCCCAGCATTTT.

V gene TRBV5-6 combines with J gene TRBJ1-1; D is perhaps TRBD1 (6 bases). The V end lost 2 bases, the J end lost 5 bases, and 16 bases lay between the germline ends. Germline CDR1 reads SGHDT; CDR2 reads YYEEEE. CDR3 length equals 15 residues. Here the CDR3 reads CASSFLGGRGTEAFF. CDR3 nucleotides: TGTGCCAGCAGCTTCCTCGGGGGGCGAGGGACTGAAGCTTTCTTT.

This clone was recorded a few times. Additional DNA sequences in this sample encode the identical CDR3. The chain links TRBV27 to TRBJ2-7; 7 bases are a match to TRBD1. Germline lookup yields CDR1 MNHEY and CDR2 SMNVEV (reference sequence). This CDR3 has 13 amino acids. With 5 bases clipped from V and 2 bases from J, the junction kept 3 bases outside the gene matches. The CDR3: CASSPGTAYEQYF. CDR3 in DNA: TGTGCCAGCAGTCCGGGGACAGCCTACGAGCAGTACTTC.

V gene TRBV7-3 combines with J gene TRBJ2-5; tentatively, D is TRBD2 (6 bases). There are 15 residues in the CDR3. Looked up from germline, CDR1 is SGHTA and CDR2 is FQGTGA. The ends were cut back, 5 bases at V and 1 base at J, with 14 bases in the middle. DNA of the CDR3: TGTGCCAGCAGCCCGTGGACTATACGCCAAGAGACCCAGTACTTC. Protein: CASSPWTIRQETQYF.

This rearrangement joins TRBV3-1 (or the pseudogene TRBV3-2) to TRBJ2-2; D uncertain. Looked up from germline, CDR1 is LGHDT and CDR2 is YNNKEL (reference sequence). V lost 4 bases, J lost 6 bases, and 6 bases lay in between. The CDR3 covers 12 residues. CDR3 residues: CASSPRAGELFF. CDR3 sequence (DNA): TGTGCCAGCAGCCCGCGCGCCGGGGAGCTGTTTTTT.

The genes are TRBV4-1 and TRBJ2-7; 7 positions agree with TRBD1. In germline, CDR1 is MGHRA, CDR2 YSYEKL. The CDR3 is 15 residues long. The ends lost 3 bases at V and 5 bases at J; junction bases unmatched: 10. Written as DNA, the CDR3 is TGCGCCAGCAGCCATCCGGAAAGGGGGCGGGACGAGCAGTACTTC. As protein: CASSHPERGRDEQYF.

This chain connects TRBV24-1 to TRBJ2-2; possibly TRBD2 for D (7 bases). V dropped 6 bases and J dropped 1 base, with 17 bases sitting between them. This CDR3 has 17 amino acids. Per the germline V gene, CDR1 is KGHDR and CDR2 is SFDVKD. The CDR3 DNA is TGTGCCACCAGTAGAGGAGGGGGGGTCGGGAACACCGGGGAGCTGTTTTTT. Protein sequence: CATSRGGGVGNTGELFF.